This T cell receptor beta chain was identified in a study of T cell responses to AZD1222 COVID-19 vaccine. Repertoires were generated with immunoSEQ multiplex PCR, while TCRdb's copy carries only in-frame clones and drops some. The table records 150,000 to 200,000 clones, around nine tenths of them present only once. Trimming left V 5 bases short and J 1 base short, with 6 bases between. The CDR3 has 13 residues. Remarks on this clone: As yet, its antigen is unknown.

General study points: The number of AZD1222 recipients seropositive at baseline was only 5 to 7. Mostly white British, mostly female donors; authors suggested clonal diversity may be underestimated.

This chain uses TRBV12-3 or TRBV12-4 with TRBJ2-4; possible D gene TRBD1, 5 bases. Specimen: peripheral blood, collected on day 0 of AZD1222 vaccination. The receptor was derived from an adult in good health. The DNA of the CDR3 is TGTGCCAGCAGTCAGGGCGCCAAAAACATTCAGTACTTC. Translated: CASSQGAKNIQYF.